This entry describes one T cell receptor beta chain. Its antigen is unidentified. Germline CDR1 reads SNHLY; CDR2 reads FYNNEI. This CDR3 comprises 15 residues. Trimming shortened V by 6 bases and J by 0 bases, and 12 bases separated the two germline ends. Primers used in a second PCR of roughly 7 to 12 cycles were a sample-barcoded 5' primer and a J-beta primer mix. Using its own MiXCR run on the 5' RACE reads, TCRdb lists one record per CDR3 protein. The repertoire holds about 1.5 million distinct CDR3 sequences, with 42% as singletons. This entry belongs to a study of blood T cells in healthy people across ages. Findings and limits, study-wide: There was a strong correlation between TCR beta diversity and naive T cell percentage.

Sequencing used blood. The clonotype was recovered from a woman younger than 30 in good health. V is TRBV2 and J is TRBJ1-3; no clear D gene. In nucleotides, the CDR3 is TGTGCCAGCAGCCCGGGCCTCAGCTCTGGAAACACCATATATTTT. Protein product: CASSPGLSSGNTIYF.